This T cell receptor (beta chain) was identified in a study of blood T cell repertoires in COVID-19. Whole-study context: The United States, Italy and Spain were the sources of the acute and convalescent COVID-19 samples. T cells, B-cell-depleted T cells, or PBMCs provided the cDNA or gDNA that served as material.

Looked up from germline, CDR1 is MNHEY and CDR2 is SMNVEV (reference sequence). V dropped 5 bases and J dropped 6 bases, with 7 bases sitting between them. The CDR3 has 11 residues. Participants spanned ages about 18 to 100 years and resided in about 24 US areas. Clinical history reported by participants formed the basis on which cohorts were assigned. The table came from immunoSEQ multiplex PCR; TCRdb's copy has only in-frame clones and leaves some out. The repertoire has some 170,000 clones, roughly 90% of them found once; the top ten carry around 1.3%. This receptor was identified in a human donor with acute COVID-19. The donor label of this sample is uncertain. This chain links TRBV27 with TRBJ1-2; tentative D call: TRBD1 (5 bases). The source material was PBMCs or T cells enriched from blood (not recorded which). The CDR3: CASSRGDGYTF. The CDR3 DNA follows: TGTGCCAGCAGTCGGGGGGATGGCTACACCTTC.